This T cell receptor (beta chain) was sequenced in a study of T cell changes during pregnancy in multiple sclerosis. This clone showed up just once. In germline, CDR1 is LNHDA, CDR2 SQIVND (reference sequence). The CDR3 length is 15 residues. Trimming cost V 6 bases and J 1 base; bases outside gene matches: 6. This table comes from immunoSEQ multiplex PCR, and its TCRdb copy is limited to in-frame clones, with some not included. The sample has 65,000 to 85,000 clones, 85% to 90% seen once. V usage is TRBV19 and J usage is TRBJ1-2; 9 nucleotides match TRBD1. Sequenced material: peripheral blood, taken after pregnancy. This TCR came from a female donor in good health, enrolled as a control in a pregnancy study. CDR3 sequence (DNA): TGTGCCAGTAGCGCCGGGACAGGGAATAACTATGGCTACACCTTC. Its translation: CASSAGTGNNYGYTF.